Each of the 25 T cell receptor beta chains below was sequenced from the same sample in a study of type 1 regulatory T cells. TCRdb reanalysed the reads using MiXCR and keeps one entry per CDR3 protein. The data hold 25,000 or so distinct CDR3 sequences, with roughly two thirds observed a single time. The antigens for these receptors are not known. Sequencing input: cultured T cells, either the whole culture or a sorted T cell fraction (not recorded which). As to subset: Tr1-enriched cell product generated in vitro against host alloantigens. The source is a human donor in good health.

V is TRBV7-9 and J is TRBJ1-2, with a tentative D call TRBD1 (5 bases). The CDR3 has 14 amino acids. CDR1 and CDR2 from the germline V gene are SEHNR and FQNEAQ (reference sequence). V was clipped by 1 base and J by 7 bases, with 13 bases between them. The CDR3 sequence: CASSLGGDFSGYTF. As DNA, the CDR3 is TGTGCCAGCAGCTTAGGAGGGGATTTCAGTGGCTACACCTTC.

By sample share, this clonotype is medium-sized. The V and J genes are TRBV18 and TRBJ2-2; 8 bases align to TRBD1. Trimming cost V 6 bases and J 4 bases; bases outside gene matches: 4. This CDR3 contains 14 residues. Germline CDR1 KGHSH, CDR2 LQKENI. The CDR3 is CASSRDRSTGELFF. In DNA form, the CDR3 reads TGTGCCAGCTCTCGGGACAGGAGCACCGGGGAGCTGTTTTTT.

V is TRBV15 and J is TRBJ1-3; D remains ambiguous. Per the germline V gene, CDR1 is LNHNV and CDR2 is YYDKDF (reference sequence). The V gene lost 8 bases and the J gene lost 1 base, with 12 bases spanning the gap. The CDR3 runs 14 residues. CDR3 residues: CATRKSQSGNTIYF. The CDR3 nucleotides are TGTGCCACCCGAAAGTCACAATCTGGAAACACCATATATTTT.

This clonotype was seen a few times. The chain carries TRBV6-1 and TRBJ2-2; D uncertain. The V gene's germline CDR1 is MNHNS and CDR2 SASEGT. Trimming removed 10 bases from V and 1 base from J, with 10 bases in between. The CDR3 contains 13 residues. CDR3 region: CATQFGNTGELFF. The DNA for the CDR3 is TGTGCCACCCAATTCGGGAACACCGGGGAGCTGTTTTTT.

Sample share makes this clonotype medium-sized (0.01 to 0.1%). The chain recombines TRBV20-1 with TRBJ2-5; D is unclear. V gave up 5 bases and J gave up 6 bases, with 16 bases separating them. The CDR3 sequence is 13 residues long. The germline CDR1 and CDR2 sequences are DFQATT and SNEGSKA (reference sequence). CDR3 DNA: TGCAGTGCTGATCCTTCAGATAAAAAGACCCAGTACTTC. Translating it yields CSADPSDKKTQYF.

This chain joins TRBV2 and TRBJ2-5; TRBD2 agrees at 8 bases. V trimming: 4 bases; J trimming: 4 bases; junction bases outside the gene matches: 8. Looked up from germline, CDR1 is SNHLY and CDR2 is FYNNEI. The CDR3 contains 15 residues. The CDR3 spells CASSAGTSFGETQYF. The DNA of the CDR3 is TGTGCCAGCAGTGCCGGGACTAGTTTTGGAGAGACCCAGTACTTC.

The rearrangement joins TRBV27 to TRBJ2-2; 9 positions agree with TRBD2. The CDR3 has 16 residues. CDR1 and CDR2 from the germline V gene are MNHEY and SMNVEV (reference sequence). V dropped 2 bases and J dropped 4; count of bases not matched to a gene: 5. CDR3 sequence (DNA): TGTGCCAGCAGTTTACCAGCGGGGGGTGGCACCGGGGAGCTGTTTTTT. Protein product: CASSLPAGGGTGELFF.

This clonotype was seen just once. The chain links TRBV5-1 to TRBJ1-2; D is unresolved. The CDR3 contains 13 residues. Trimming left V 2 bases short and J 1 base short, with 6 bases between. From germline, CDR1 is SGHRS and CDR2 YFSETQ. The CDR3: CASSFSDNYGYTF. For the CDR3, the DNA is TGCGCCAGCAGCTTCAGTGATAACTATGGCTACACCTTC.

V usage is TRBV7-9 and J usage is TRBJ2-1, with D uncertain. The CDR3 has 14 residues. Germline loops: CDR1 SEHNR, CDR2 FQNEAQ (reference sequence). Trimming removed 5 bases from V and 0 bases from J, with 8 bases in between. The CDR3 reads CASSPTASYNEQFF. CDR3 in DNA: TGTGCCAGCAGCCCGACCGCCTCCTACAATGAGCAGTTCTTC.

The chain joins TRBV5-6 to TRBJ1-1; no clear D. The CDR3 runs to 18 residues. Trimming took 4 bases from V and 1 from J, leaving 23 bases between them. The germline CDR1 and CDR2 sequences are SGHDT and YYEEEE. CDR3 sequence (DNA): TGTGCCAGCAGCGCCTCGGATAGGGCCTGGGGTAGGAACACTGAAGCTTTCTTT. Translation gives CASSASDRAWGRNTEAFF.

V gene TRBV30 combines with J gene TRBJ1-3; no firm D call. CDR1 and CDR2 from the germline V gene are GTSNPN and SVGIG (reference sequence). CDR3 size: 12 residues. V was pared by 2 bases and J by 1 base, with 3 bases between. CDR3 sequence: CAWSRSGNTIYF. CDR3 bases: TGTGCCTGGAGTAGATCTGGAAACACCATATATTTT.

The CDR3 nucleotides are TGCAGTGCTAGACTGACTACGAGGTCCTACAATGAGCAGTTCTTC. Residues: CSARLTTRSYNEQFF. The chain links TRBV20-1 to TRBJ2-1; D might be TRBD2 (5 bases). Germline lookup yields CDR1 DFQATT and CDR2 SNEGSKA (reference sequence). CDR3 length: 15 amino acids. V gave up 2 bases and J gave up 1 base, with 12 bases separating them.

This clonotype is categorized as medium-sized (0.01 to 0.1%). CDR3 sequence (DNA): TGTGCCAGCACCAGACTGGGTGGCTCCTACAATGAGCAGTTCTTC. Its protein is CASTRLGGSYNEQFF. V and J are TRBV12-3 or TRBV12-4 and TRBJ2-1; no clear D gene. Trimming pared 7 bases from V and 0 bases from J, leaving 13 bases between. This CDR3 spans 15 amino acids.

The chain couples TRBV3-1 to TRBJ2-1; the match to TRBD1 covers 9 bases. The CDR3 extends over 15 amino acids. Per germline, CDR1 LGHDT and CDR2 YNNKEL (reference sequence). The V gene end was trimmed by 8 bases and the J gene end by 5 bases; junction bases not matched to a gene: 10. The CDR3 spells CASRPRGQGNNEQFF. The DNA of the CDR3 is TGTGCCAGCCGACCTAGGGGACAGGGTAACAATGAGCAGTTCTTC.

This chain uses TRBV28 with TRBJ2-2; D is uncertain. CDR3 length: 13 residues. Trimming took 7 bases from V and 1 from J, leaving 7 bases between them. Germline CDR1 is MDHEN and CDR2 is SYDVKM. CDR3 sequence reads: CASTVENTGELFF. CDR3 in DNA: TGTGCCAGCACTGTCGAGAACACCGGGGAGCTGTTTTTT.

The table lists this clonotype with a few counts. The chain is built from TRBV5-6 and TRBJ2-3; D is tentatively TRBD1 or TRBD2 (6 bases each). Trimming left V 2 bases short and J 1 base short, with 17 bases between. This CDR3 is 17 amino acids long. Germline CDR1 is SGHDT and CDR2 is YYEEEE. The CDR3 protein is CASSFLRGEVGTDTQYF. The CDR3 DNA reads as TGTGCCAGCAGCTTTCTTAGGGGGGAGGTGGGCACAGATACGCAGTATTTT. Filled out from reference TRBV5-6 and TRBJ2-3, the complete variable domain reads DAGVTQSPTHLIKTRGQQVTLRCSPKSGHDTVSWYQQALGQGPQFIFQYYEEEERQRGNFPDRFSGHQFPNYSSELNVNALLLGDSALYLCASSFLRGEVGTDTQYFGPGTRLTVL.

This chain connects TRBV20-1 to TRBJ1-1; no clear D. The CDR3 sequence is 13 residues long. Trimming shortened V by 6 bases and J by 2 bases, and 13 bases separated the two germline ends. Germline values: CDR1 DFQATT, CDR2 SNEGSKA (reference sequence). CDR3 region: CSALSPLNTEAFF. CDR3 DNA: TGCAGTGCACTGAGCCCGCTTAACACTGAAGCTTTCTTT.

This clonotype showed up just once. The chain combines TRBV5-1 with TRBJ2-5, with TRBD1 as a possible D gene (6 bases). There are 15 residues in the CDR3. Trimming took off 3 bases at V and 4 bases at J, with 16 bases between the two ends. Germline values: CDR1 SGHRS, CDR2 YFSETQ. As DNA, the CDR3 is TGCGCCAGCAGCTCCCGGCCAGGGGTTGGAGAGACCCAGTACTTC. It encodes CASSSRPGVGETQYF.

The J gene is TRBJ1-1, the V gene TRBV5-1, with D perhaps matching TRBD1 (5 bases). Germline lookup yields CDR1 SGHRS and CDR2 YFSETQ. V shed 7 bases and J shed 0 bases, with 10 bases lying between them. The CDR3 spans 13 residues. DNA for the CDR3: TGCGCCAGCGGGGACGGCTTGAACACTGAAGCTTTCTTT. This encodes CASGDGLNTEAFF.

The chain couples TRBV5-1 to TRBJ2-7, with 7 bases identical to TRBD1. The ends lost 1 base at V and 7 bases at J; junction bases unmatched: 17. This CDR3 spans 17 amino acids. The germline V gene encodes CDR1 SGHRS and CDR2 YFSETQ. This CDR3 reads CASSLTVPGTARGEQYF. Here the CDR3 DNA reads TGCGCCAGCAGCTTGACCGTGCCAGGGACAGCCCGAGGGGAGCAGTACTTC.

The chain recombines TRBV29-1 with TRBJ2-5, with D maybe TRBD1 (6 bases). V was shortened by 4 bases and J by 2 bases, with 20 bases between the two germline ends. In germline, CDR1 is SQVTM, CDR2 ANQGSEA. The length of the CDR3 is 16 residues. CDR3 sequence: CSVVYRRTDRQETQYF. CDR3 nucleotide sequence: TGCAGCGTTGTGTATCGTCGGACAGATCGACAAGAGACCCAGTACTTC.

This clonotype has a single count. The V and J genes are TRBV20-1 and TRBJ1-1; TRBD1 matches 7 bases. Germline-derived CDR1 and CDR2 are DFQATT and SNEGSKA (reference sequence). This CDR3 spans 12 amino acids. The V and J ends lost 5 bases and 4 bases, in that order; junction bases with no gene match: 4. The CDR3 protein is CSASAGGTEAFF. In DNA, the CDR3 is TGCAGTGCTTCTGCAGGGGGCACTGAAGCTTTCTTT.

V usage is TRBV7-2 and J usage is TRBJ2-2; D is ambiguous. The CDR3 is made up of 15 amino acids. The ends were cut back, 3 bases at V and 5 bases at J, with 13 bases in the middle. Germline V CDR1 and CDR2: SGHTA, FQGNSA. CDR3 nucleotides: TGTGCCAGCAGCTTGGTGGGTGGGCAGACCGGGGAGCTGTTTTTT. Translating it yields CASSLVGGQTGELFF.

This clonotype has just one count. CDR3 nucleotides: TGTGCCATCAGTGTATGGCGGGGGGCGGACAATGAGCAGTTCTTC. It encodes CAISVWRGADNEQFF. This chain uses TRBV10-3 with TRBJ2-1; 8 positions agree with TRBD2. CDR3 length: 15 residues. V shed 4 bases and J 5 bases; nucleotides not matched to a gene: 7. Germline CDR1 and CDR2: ENHRY and SYGVKD.

Concerning this clonotype itself: An end of the junction differs from the germline gene, which may be a read error. The V call is TRBV7-9, the J call TRBJ1-4, with 10 bases aligning to TRBD1. This CDR3 has 14 amino acids. Germline V gene sequence: CDR1 SEHNR, CDR2 FQNEAQ (reference sequence). This CDR3 is CTSSLGQGGEKLFF. CDR3 sequence (DNA): TGTACCAGCAGCTTAGGACAGGGGGGCGAAAAACTGTTTTTT.